The following is a T cell receptor (beta chain) sequence with its context. Its specificity is not known. This specimen belongs to a study of graft-versus-host responses after intestinal transplantation. Study summary: Each of the recipients got a multivisceral, liver-intestinal, or isolated intestinal transplant. Findings and limits, study-wide: Declining HvG levels early post-transplant were linked to peak circulating GvH clone levels.

Looked up from germline, CDR1 is MNHEY and CDR2 is SMNVEV (reference sequence). This CDR3 comprises 16 residues. Trimming at V came to 4 bases and at J to 4 bases, leaving 11 bases not matched to a gene. Lamina propria and intraepithelial lymphocytes were released by processing graft tissue. Generated by immunoSEQ multiplex PCR, the TCRdb table keeps only in-frame clones and is missing some. The table shows about 63,000 clones, with roughly 89% occurring only once. This specimen was ileum tissue, taken 357 days after transplant. The chain uses TRBV27 and TRBJ2-3; 7 bases are shared with TRBD1. This sequence was found in a human patient who received an intestinal transplant, so some T cells may come from the graft donor. The CDR3 DNA follows: TGTGCCAGCAGTTGCACAGGGGTTCGGTATCCAGATACGCAGTATTTT. It translates to CASSCTGVRYPDTQYF.